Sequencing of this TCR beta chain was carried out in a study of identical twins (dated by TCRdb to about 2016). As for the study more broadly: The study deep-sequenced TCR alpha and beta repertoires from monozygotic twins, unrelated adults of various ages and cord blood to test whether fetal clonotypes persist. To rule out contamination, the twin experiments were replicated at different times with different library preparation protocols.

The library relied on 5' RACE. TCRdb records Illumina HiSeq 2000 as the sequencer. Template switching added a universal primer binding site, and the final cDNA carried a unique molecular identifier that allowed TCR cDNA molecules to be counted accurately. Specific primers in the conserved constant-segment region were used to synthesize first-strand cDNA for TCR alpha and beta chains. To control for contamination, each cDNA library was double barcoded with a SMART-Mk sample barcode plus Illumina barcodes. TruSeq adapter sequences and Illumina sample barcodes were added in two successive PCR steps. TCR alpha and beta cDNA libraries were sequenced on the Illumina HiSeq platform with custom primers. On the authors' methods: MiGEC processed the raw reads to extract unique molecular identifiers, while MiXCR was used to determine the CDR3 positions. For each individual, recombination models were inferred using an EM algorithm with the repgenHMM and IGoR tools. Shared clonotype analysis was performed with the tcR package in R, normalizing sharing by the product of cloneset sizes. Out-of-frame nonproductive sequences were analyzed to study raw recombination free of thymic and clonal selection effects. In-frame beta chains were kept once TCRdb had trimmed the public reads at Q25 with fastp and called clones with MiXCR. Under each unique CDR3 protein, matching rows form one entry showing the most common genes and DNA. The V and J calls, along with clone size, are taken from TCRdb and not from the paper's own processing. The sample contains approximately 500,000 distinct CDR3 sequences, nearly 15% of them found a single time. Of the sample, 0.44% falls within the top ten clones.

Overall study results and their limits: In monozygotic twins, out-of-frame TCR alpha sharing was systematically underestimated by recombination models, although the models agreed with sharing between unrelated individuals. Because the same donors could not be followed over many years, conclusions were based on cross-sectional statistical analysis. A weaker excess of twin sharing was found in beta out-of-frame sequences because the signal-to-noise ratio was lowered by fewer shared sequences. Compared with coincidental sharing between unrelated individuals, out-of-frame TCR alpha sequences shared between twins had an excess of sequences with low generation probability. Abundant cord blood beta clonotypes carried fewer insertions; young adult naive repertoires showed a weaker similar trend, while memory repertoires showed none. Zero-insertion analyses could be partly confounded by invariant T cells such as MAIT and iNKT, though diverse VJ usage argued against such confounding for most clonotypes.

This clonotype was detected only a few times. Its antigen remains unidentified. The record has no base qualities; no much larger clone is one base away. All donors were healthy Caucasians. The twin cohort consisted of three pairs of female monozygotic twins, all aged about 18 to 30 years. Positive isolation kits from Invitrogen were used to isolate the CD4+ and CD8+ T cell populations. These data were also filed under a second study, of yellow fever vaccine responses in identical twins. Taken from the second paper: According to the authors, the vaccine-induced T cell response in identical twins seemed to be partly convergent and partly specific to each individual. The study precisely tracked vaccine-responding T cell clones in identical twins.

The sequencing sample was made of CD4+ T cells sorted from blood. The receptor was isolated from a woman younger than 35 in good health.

The encoded CDR3 is CSATTGTRYNEQFF. In nucleotide form, the sequence is TGCAGTGCTACGACCGGGACTCGATACAATGAGCAGTTCTTC. Recombination linked TRBV20-1 to TRBJ2-1, with TRBD2 perhaps the D gene, on 6 matching bases. The germline V gene encodes CDR1 DFQATT and CDR2 SNEGSKA (reference sequence). V loses 4 bases, J loses 4 bases, and the germline ends lie 14 bases apart. There are 14 amino acids in the CDR3, from cysteine to phenylalanine inclusive. The read is trimmed to its CDR3 DNA, 42 bases read in frame from base 1.